The 3 T cell receptor beta chains given below trace back to one sample, sequenced in a study of glioma-infiltrating T cells after dendritic cell vaccination listed by TCRdb under 2016. Library generation was performed with the immunoSEQ multiplex PCR assay. TCRdb took this table from immuneACCESS and kept in-frame rearrangements with V and J called. Such tables lack part of the clones; where checked against another copy, unresolved V genes explain under half of the gap, and the rest is unexplained. The sample yields 80,000 to 100,000 clones; 79% were counted once. Around 5.4% of the sample comes from the top ten. Here the sequenced sample was blood, taken before dendritic cell vaccination. The source is a human donor with glioblastoma.

The chain is built from TRBV5-1 and TRBJ2-1; 15 nucleotides agree with TRBD2. J gave up 6 bases and V 10 bases, and 20 bases lay outside the gene matches. The CDR3 contains 19 residues. Looked up from germline, CDR1 is SGHRS and CDR2 is YFSETQ. CDR3 bases: TGCGCCTGTGGAGACAGATTTGGACTAGCGGGAGGGCCGATCAATGAGCAGTTCTTC. It translates to CACGDRFGLAGGPINEQFF.

V usage is TRBV7-2 and J usage is TRBJ2-3, with 12 positions matching TRBD1. CDR1 SGHTA and CDR2 FQGNSA come from the germline V gene. CDR3 length: 17 amino acids. After removal of 3 bases from V and 0 bases from J, the junction contained 4 bases not matched to a gene. CDR3 nucleotide sequence: TGTGCCAGCAGCTTCCCGGGACAGGGGGCTAGCACAGATACGCAGTATTTT. It codes for CASSFPGQGASTDTQYF.

The rearrangement joins TRBV7-2 to TRBJ2-1; D unresolved. Germline V lookup: CDR1 SGHTA, CDR2 FQGNSA. This CDR3 has 12 residues. Trimming stripped 2 bases from V and 3 bases from J, with 2 bases between. CDR3 amino acids: CASSLHYNEQFF. CDR3 in DNA: TGTGCCAGCAGCTTACACTACAATGAGCAGTTCTTC.